Below, 19 T cell receptor beta chains from the same sample are listed, as sequenced in a study of blood T cell repertoires in COVID-19. Clones were read by immunoSEQ multiplex PCR, and TCRdb kept only the in-frame ones, dropping some. The data hold roughly 44,000 clones, with 70% to 90% observed a single time. The sample taken for sequencing was peripheral blood. Every receptor here comes from a man older than 75 with acute or convalescent COVID-19.

The V and J genes are TRBV19 and TRBJ1-4, with D maybe TRBD1 (5 bases). V lost 5 bases, J lost 8 bases, and 12 bases lay in between. Germline V gene data show CDR1 as LNHDA and CDR2 as SQIVND (reference sequence). The CDR3 is 13 amino acids. The CDR3 coding sequence is TGTGCCAGTAGTTTCCAGGGCCGAGAAAAACTGTTTTTT. Its protein product is CASSFQGREKLFF. The full variable domain, completed using reference TRBV19 and TRBJ1-4, is DGGITQSPKYLFRKEGQNVTLSCEQNLNHDAMYWYRQDPGQGLRLIYYSQIVNDFQKGDIAEGYSVSREKKESFPLTVTSAQKNPTAFYLCASSFQGREKLFFGSGTQLSVL.

This sequence joins TRBV19 and TRBJ1-5; TRBD1 matches at 8 bases. V lost 6 bases, J lost 3 bases, and 4 bases stayed unmatched. Germline V CDR1 and CDR2: LNHDA, SQIVND (reference sequence). The CDR3 totals 14 residues. DNA for the CDR3: TGTGCCAGTAGCTTGACAGGGGACAATCAGCCCCAGCATTTT. This sequence encodes CASSLTGDNQPQHF.

This chain links TRBV11-2 with TRBJ2-3, with TRBD1 matching over 9 bases. Germline trimming cut 7 bases from V and 0 bases from J; bases unmatched to any gene: 5. The CDR3 covers 15 residues. Germline V CDR1 and CDR2: SGHAT, FQNNGV. CDR3 amino acids: CASTIQGASTDTQYF. DNA for the CDR3: TGTGCCAGCACGATACAGGGGGCAAGCACAGATACGCAGTATTTT. Drawing the rest from reference TRBV11-2 and TRBJ2-3, the complete variable domain is EAGVAQSPRYKIIEKRQSVAFWCNPISGHATLYWYQQILGQGPKLLIQFQNNGVVDDSQLPKDRFSAERLKGVDSTLKIQPAKLEDSAVYLCASTIQGASTDTQYFGPGTRLTVL.

The V call is TRBV5-6, the J call TRBJ1-2; no firm D call. The CDR3 loop spans 13 amino acids. The V end lost 4 bases, the J end lost 6 bases, and 13 bases lay between the germline ends. In germline, CDR1 is SGHDT, CDR2 YYEEEE. The CDR3 nucleotides read TGTGCCAGCAGCCCAACGGACGGGAATGGCTACACCTTC. Translating gives CASSPTDGNGYTF.

This clone has only one observation. The chain employs TRBV24-1 and TRBJ1-6, with TRBD1 matching over 8 bases. Germline V CDR1 and CDR2: KGHDR, SFDVKD. The CDR3 is 13 residues long. The ends lost 9 bases at V and 7 bases at J; junction bases unmatched: 4. This CDR3 reads CATRQGLNSPLHF. CDR3 nucleotide sequence: TGTGCCACCCGACAGGGGTTGAATTCACCCCTCCACTTT.

V and J are TRBV2 and TRBJ1-4; D possibly corresponds to TRBD1 (6 bases). The CDR3 is 13 residues long. Deletions cut 3 bases from V and 11 bases from J, with 13 bases between. Germline V CDR1 and CDR2: SNHLY, FYNNEI. DNA of the CDR3: TGTGCCAGCAGTGATCCGCGTACAGGGAAACTGTTTTTT. Translation: CASSDPRTGKLFF.

The chain has TRBV20-1 and TRBJ2-3; 9 nucleotides line up with TRBD2. With 5 bases clipped from V and 9 bases from J, the junction kept 0 bases outside the gene matches. CDR3 size: 10 residues. Germline assignment: CDR1 DFQATT and CDR2 SNEGSKA (reference sequence). The CDR3 coding sequence is TGCAGTGCTGGGACTAGCACGCAGTATTTT. This encodes CSAGTSTQYF.

The genes are TRBV19 and TRBJ1-1; weak D call: TRBD1 (5 bases). The V gene's germline CDR1 is LNHDA and CDR2 SQIVND (reference sequence). Trimming pared 4 bases from V and 3 bases from J, leaving 12 bases between. The CDR3 length is 14 residues. The CDR3 sequence: CASSRGGWDTEAFF. As DNA, the CDR3 is TGTGCCAGTAGTAGGGGGGGTTGGGACACTGAAGCTTTCTTT.

The chain uses TRBV5-1 and TRBJ2-3; TRBD2 agrees at 9 bases. Germline V gene sequence: CDR1 SGHRS, CDR2 YFSETQ. Trimming removed 2 bases from V and 0 bases from J; junction bases left unmatched: 1. This CDR3 has 15 amino acids. In DNA, the CDR3 is TGCGCCAGCAGCTTAACTAGCGGGAGCACAGATACGCAGTATTTT. This gives the protein CASSLTSGSTDTQYF.

This chain joins TRBV3-1 (or the pseudogene TRBV3-2) and TRBJ2-5; the match to TRBD2 covers 9 bases. Germline V gene data show CDR1 as LGHDT and CDR2 as YNNKEL (reference sequence). J gave up 4 bases and V 1 base, and 13 bases lay outside the gene matches. CDR3 size: 18 residues. For the CDR3, the DNA is TGTGCCAGCAGCCAAGGGACCTCTCTCAGCGGGGGGCGAGAGACCCAGTACTTC. It is translated as CASSQGTSLSGGRETQYF.

The chain carries TRBV7-9 and TRBJ2-7; 7 bases match TRBD1. The CDR3 contains 15 residues. Germline CDR1 and CDR2: SEHNR and FQNEAQ (reference sequence). Trimming at V came to 7 bases and at J to 5 bases, leaving 14 bases not matched to a gene. DNA for the CDR3: TGTGCCAGCACCCCCCCGGGTCGAGGGGGCCACGAGCAGTACTTC. Translating it yields CASTPPGRGGHEQYF.

The V gene is TRBV5-6, the J gene TRBJ2-7; D is ambiguous. Germline V gene sequence: CDR1 SGHDT, CDR2 YYEEEE. The length of the CDR3 is 11 residues. V was trimmed by 4 bases and J by 6 bases, leaving 8 bases between them. CDR3 sequence (DNA): TGTGCCAGCAGCCTAAATCCCGAGCAGTACTTC. It translates to CASSLNPEQYF.

This chain uses TRBV5-1 with TRBJ2-5; 13 bases fit TRBD2. Germline trimming cut 3 bases from V and 1 base from J; bases unmatched to any gene: 3. Per the germline V gene, CDR1 is SGHRS and CDR2 is YFSETQ. This CDR3 has 16 residues. The chain's CDR3 is CASSSGLAGRQETQYF. CDR3 in DNA: TGCGCCAGCAGCTCGGGACTAGCGGGGCGCCAAGAGACCCAGTACTTC.

This chain connects TRBV18 to TRBJ1-3, with a tentative D call TRBD1 (5 bases). The germline V and J ends were trimmed by 6 bases and 0 bases, with 12 bases remaining between them. Looked up from germline, CDR1 is KGHSH and CDR2 is LQKENI. The CDR3 is made up of 15 amino acids. Here the CDR3 DNA reads TGTGCCAGCTCGCGGGACCTCGACTCTGGAAACACCATATATTTT. Translated: CASSRDLDSGNTIYF.

The chain combines TRBV5-1 with TRBJ1-5; D is possibly TRBD1 (5 bases). Germline CDR1 is SGHRS and CDR2 is YFSETQ. V lost 5 bases to trimming and J lost 3 bases, with 6 bases between them. The CDR3 totals 12 residues. CDR3: CASRQANQPQHF. CDR3 sequence (DNA): TGCGCCAGCAGACAGGCCAATCAGCCCCAGCATTTT.

V is TRBV7-2 and J is TRBJ1-5; the D gene is possibly TRBD1 (6 bases). The germline V gene encodes CDR1 SGHTA and CDR2 FQGNSA. The CDR3 covers 15 residues. Trimming pared 6 bases from V and 3 bases from J, leaving 15 bases between. The CDR3 DNA sequence: TGTGCCAGCAGTCTTTGGACAGCCAACAATCAGCCCCAGCATTTT. Encoded protein: CASSLWTANNQPQHF.

The V and J genes are TRBV29-1 and TRBJ1-2; 7 nucleotides align to TRBD1. Germline-derived CDR1 and CDR2 are SQVTM and ANQGSEA. CDR3 length: 14 residues. V trimming: 5 bases; J trimming: 0 bases; junction bases outside the gene matches: 6. Here the CDR3 reads CSVSGTAANYGYTF. For the CDR3, the DNA is TGCAGCGTTTCAGGGACAGCCGCTAACTATGGCTACACCTTC.

The V gene is TRBV9, the J gene TRBJ2-1; 9 nucleotides align to TRBD2. CDR3 length: 14 residues. Germline CDR1 reads SGDLS; CDR2 reads YYNGEE. The junction had 7 bases not matched to a gene; V was cut back by 7 bases and J by 5 bases. DNA for the CDR3: TGTGCCAGCCGCCCGGGACTAGCCGACAATGAGCAGTTCTTC. It translates to CASRPGLADNEQFF.

This chain links TRBV10-3 with TRBJ2-7; TRBD1 matches 8 bases. Per the germline V gene, CDR1 is ENHRY and CDR2 is SYGVKD. The V gene end was trimmed by 6 bases and the J gene end by 2 bases; junction bases not matched to a gene: 9. CDR3 length: 15 amino acids. The CDR3 loop is CAIRFSGGAAYEQYF. The DNA for the CDR3 is TGTGCCATCAGATTTTCAGGGGGCGCGGCCTACGAGCAGTACTTC.